Listed below are T cell receptor beta chains from one sample, sequenced in a study of blood T cell repertoires in COVID-19. Using immunoSEQ multiplex PCR, the repertoire was profiled, and TCRdb retains in-frame clones only, with some absent. The table shows about 200,000 clones, with 65% to 90% occurring only once. The material sequenced was PBMCs or T cells enriched from blood (not recorded which). These receptors originate from a woman between 45 and 60 years old with acute COVID-19. CDR3s include the opening cysteine and the closing phenylalanine or tryptophan. Fields, in order: V gene, J gene, D gene, clone size, CDR3 protein, CDR3 DNA. A D gene is named only where the DNA matches it firmly. The listing skips clone size in some rows; elsewhere it reads once, few, many or a size class.

TRBV29-1	TRBJ1-1	.	.	CSVVKDRRNTEAFF	TGCAGCGTTGTCAAAGACAGACGCAACACTGAAGCTTTCTTT
TRBV28	TRBJ2-7	.	.	CASSWPGVSYEQYF	TGTGCCAGCAGTTGGCCAGGGGTCTCCTACGAGCAGTACTTC
TRBV29-1	TRBJ1-5	TRBD1	.	CSARGQGTANQPQHF	TGCAGCGCTAGGGGACAGGGAACTGCCAATCAGCCCCAGCATTTT
TRBV5-6	TRBJ2-3	TRBD2	few	CASSISGGAAGTQYF	TGTGCCAGCAGTATTAGCGGGGGGGCCGCGGGTACGCAGTATTTT
TRBV11-2	TRBJ1-5	.	.	CASSLDIMAESLSNQPQHF	TGTGCCAGCAGCTTAGATATTATGGCGGAGTCCCTTAGCAATCAGCCCCAGCATTTT
TRBV19	TRBJ1-5	.	few	CASRDRINQPQHF	TGTGCCAGTAGGGACAGAATTAATCAGCCCCAGCATTTT
TRBV10-3	TRBJ2-5	TRBD2	.	CAISESTAGETQYF	TGTGCCATCAGTGAGTCTACAGCGGGGGAGACCCAGTACTTC
TRBV28	TRBJ2-3	TRBD2	.	CASSTRGGSRTDTQYF	TGTGCCAGCAGTACCCGCGGGGGGAGCCGCACAGATACGCAGTATTTT
TRBV4-3	TRBJ2-7	.	.	CASSQEGSDPYEQYF	TGCGCCAGCAGCCAAGAAGGGAGCGACCCCTACGAGCAGTACTTC
TRBV9	TRBJ2-5	.	.	CASSVQGQEETQYF	TGTGCCAGCAGCGTACAGGGGCAGGAAGAGACCCAGTACTTC
TRBV7-2	TRBJ1-2	.	.	CASSYGQFYGYTF	TGTGCCAGCAGCTACGGACAGTTCTATGGCTACACCTTC
TRBV5-1	TRBJ2-2	TRBD2	.	CASSLEGTSLPSGELFF	TGCGCCAGCAGCTTGGAGGGGACTAGCTTGCCCTCCGGGGAGCTGTTTTTT
TRBV27	TRBJ1-2	TRBD1	.	CASSTTTGGSYTF	TGTGCCAGCAGCACCACGACAGGGGGCAGCTACACCTTC
TRBV28	TRBJ2-7	.	once	CASSPPGNTYEQYF	TGTGCCAGCAGTCCGCCGGGGAATACCTACGAGCAGTACTTC
TRBV28	TRBJ1-1	.	few	CASSLLQGGDTEAFF	TGTGCCAGCAGTTTATTACAGGGTGGGGACACTGAAGCTTTCTTT
TRBV6-2/TRBV6-3	TRBJ2-7	.	.	CASSYSRDKSYEQYF	TGTGCCAGCAGTTACTCCCGGGACAAATCCTACGAGCAGTACTTC
TRBV29-1	TRBJ1-2	.	.	CSVEEGWVRGRGNYGYTF	TGCAGCGTTGAAGAAGGTTGGGTCAGGGGAAGGGGCAACTATGGCTACACCTTC
TRBV7-9	TRBJ2-3	TRBD1	.	CASSLGTGDTDTQYF	TGTGCCAGCAGCTTGGGGACAGGGGACACAGATACGCAGTATTTT
TRBV7-2	TRBJ2-6	TRBD1	.	CASSPGQGRAGANVLTF	TGTGCCAGCAGCCCCGGACAGGGGCGAGCTGGGGCCAACGTCCTGACTTTC
TRBV19	TRBJ1-4	TRBD1	many	CASSGQDTTNEKLFF	TGTGCCAGTAGTGGACAGGACACAACTAATGAAAAACTGTTTTTT
TRBV6-6	TRBJ2-7	TRBD2	.	CASSKLAGGSGEQYF	TGTGCCAGCAGTAAGCTAGCGGGAGGGTCGGGGGAGCAGTACTTC
TRBV7-2	TRBJ2-2	TRBD1	few	CASSPYRGQGGELFF	TGTGCCAGCAGCCCATACAGGGGGCAGGGCGGGGAGCTGTTTTTT
TRBV5-5	TRBJ2-7	.	.	CASSYSWRQEQYF	TGTGCCAGCAGCTACTCCTGGCGTCAGGAACAGTACTTC
TRBV7-2	TRBJ2-5	TRBD1	.	CASSHDRGNIQETQYF	TGTGCCAGCAGCCACGACAGGGGAAATATCCAAGAGACCCAGTACTTC
TRBV7-9	TRBJ2-1	.	.	CASSLQGGYNEQFF	TGTGCCAGCAGCTTACAGGGTGGTTACAATGAGCAGTTCTTC
TRBV5-1	TRBJ2-1	TRBD2	.	CASSLRLADNNEQFF	TGCGCCAGCAGCTTGAGACTAGCGGATAACAATGAGCAGTTCTTC
TRBV6-4	TRBJ2-1	.	.	CASSDSQNNEQFF	TGTGCCAGCAGTGACTCACAAAACAATGAGCAGTTCTTC
TRBV6-5	TRBJ1-2	.	few	CASKAGNYGYTF	TGTGCCAGCAAGGCGGGGAACTATGGCTACACCTTC
TRBV5-1	TRBJ2-3	.	.	CASSLGALGTDTQYF	TGCGCCAGCAGCTTGGGGGCCTTGGGCACAGATACGCAGTATTTT
TRBV4-2	TRBJ1-2	TRBD1	.	CASSQAAGQGTYGYTF	TGTGCCAGCAGCCAAGCCGCGGGACAGGGGACCTATGGCTACACCTTC
TRBV6-1	TRBJ2-7	TRBD1	.	CASGTGAYEQYF	TGTGCCAGCGGGACAGGGGCCTACGAGCAGTACTTC
TRBV19	TRBJ1-1	.	.	CASSSGIAEAFF	TGTGCCAGTAGTTCAGGGATCGCTGAAGCTTTCTTT
TRBV6-5	TRBJ2-7	.	.	CASSYTLSGGLGEQYF	TGTGCCAGCAGTTACACACTAAGCGGCGGCCTTGGCGAGCAGTACTTC
TRBV19	TRBJ1-2	.	.	CASSPGGDGYTF	TGTGCCAGTAGTCCCGGGGGGGACGGCTACACCTTC
TRBV24-1	TRBJ2-2	TRBD2	.	CATSDGTSGKTNTGELFF	TGTGCCACCAGTGATGGTACTAGCGGGAAAACGAACACCGGGGAGCTGTTTTTT
TRBV3-1/TRBV3-2	TRBJ2-1	TRBD1	.	CASSQRQGFYNEQFF	TGTGCCAGCAGCCAGAGACAGGGTTTCTACAATGAGCAGTTCTTC
TRBV13	TRBJ1-2	.	.	CASSLGGLNYGYTF	TGTGCCAGCAGCCTTGGAGGACTGAACTATGGCTACACCTTC
TRBV6-2/TRBV6-3	TRBJ1-6	.	.	CASSYHMEASSYNSPLHF	TGTGCCAGCAGTTACCACATGGAGGCGAGCTCCTATAATTCACCCCTCCACTTT
TRBV5-1	TRBJ2-5	TRBD2	.	CASTQPGGRETQYF	TGCGCCAGCACCCAACCGGGGGGTCGGGAGACCCAGTACTTC
TRBV30	TRBJ2-4	.	.	CAWSGRGARLAKNIQYF	TGTGCCTGGAGTGGTCGGGGGGCGCGGTTAGCCAAAAACATTCAGTACTTC
TRBV6-9	TRBJ1-6	.	.	CASSGGGHTNSPLHF	TGTGCCAGCAGCGGGGGGGGACATACTAATTCACCCCTCCACTTT
TRBV11-3	TRBJ1-2	.	.	CASSLQLGGYGYTF	TGTGCCAGCAGCTTACAATTGGGAGGCTATGGCTACACCTTC
TRBV28	TRBJ1-5	.	.	CASSTRSQGSGPQHF	TGTGCCAGCAGTACCAGGAGTCAAGGGAGTGGGCCCCAGCATTTT
TRBV19	TRBJ2-7	TRBD1	.	CASSIHRGFEQYF	TGTGCCAGTAGTATCCACAGGGGGTTCGAGCAGTACTTC
TRBV7-9	TRBJ2-3	TRBD2	few	CASSLVRLAGDTQYF	TGTGCCAGCAGCTTAGTCAGACTAGCGGGAGATACGCAGTATTTT
TRBV27	TRBJ1-6	.	.	CASRLFGTLEGGSPLHF	TGTGCCAGCCGATTGTTCGGGACTCTCGAAGGTGGTTCACCCCTCCACTTT
TRBV4-3	TRBJ2-5	TRBD1	.	CASSQDIRTGGETQYF	TGCGCCAGCAGCCAAGATATAAGGACAGGCGGGGAGACCCAGTACTTC
TRBV6-5	TRBJ2-7	TRBD1	once	CASNQGQVLGEQYF	TGTGCCAGCAACCAGGGACAGGTGTTGGGGGAGCAGTACTTC
TRBV7-2	TRBJ1-6	TRBD1	.	CASSSYTGDNSPLHF	TGTGCCAGCAGCTCTTATACAGGGGACAATTCACCCCTCCACTTT
TRBV5-4	TRBJ1-3	TRBD1	once	CASSQMGTGGGNTIYF	TGTGCCAGCAGCCAGATGGGGACAGGGGGTGGAAACACCATATATTTT
TRBV7-2	TRBJ2-1	TRBD2	.	CASSLAPPTSGFYNEQFF	TGTGCCAGCAGCTTAGCTCCCCCGACTAGCGGGTTCTACAATGAGCAGTTCTTC
TRBV29-1	TRBJ1-1	.	few	CSVDPGGEAFF	TGCAGCGTTGACCCCGGGGGTGAAGCTTTCTTT
TRBV5-8	TRBJ2-7	.	.	CASSLTLSSEQYF	TGTGCCAGCAGCTTGACTTTATCCTCCGAGCAGTACTTC
TRBV7-2	TRBJ2-1	TRBD2	.	CASSLNYLAGQGEQFF	TGTGCCAGCAGCTTAAATTATCTAGCGGGCCAAGGGGAGCAGTTCTTC